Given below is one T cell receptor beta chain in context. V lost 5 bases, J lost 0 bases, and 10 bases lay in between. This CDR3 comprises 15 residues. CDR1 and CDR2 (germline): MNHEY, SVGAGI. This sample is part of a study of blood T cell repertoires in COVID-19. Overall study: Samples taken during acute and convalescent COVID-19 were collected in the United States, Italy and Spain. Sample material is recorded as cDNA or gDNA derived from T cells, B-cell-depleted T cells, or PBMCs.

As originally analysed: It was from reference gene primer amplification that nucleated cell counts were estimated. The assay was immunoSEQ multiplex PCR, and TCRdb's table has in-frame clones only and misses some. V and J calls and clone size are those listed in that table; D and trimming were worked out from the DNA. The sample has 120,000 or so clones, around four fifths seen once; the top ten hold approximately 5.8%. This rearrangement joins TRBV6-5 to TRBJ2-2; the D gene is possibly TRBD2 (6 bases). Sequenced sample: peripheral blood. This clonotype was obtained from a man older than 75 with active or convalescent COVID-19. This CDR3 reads CASSLAYANTGELFF. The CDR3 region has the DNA TGTGCCAGCAGTCTAGCGTACGCGAACACCGGGGAGCTGTTTTTT.